One sample yielded the 29 T cell receptor beta chains listed below, sequenced in a study of blood T cell repertoires in COVID-19. Sequencing used immunoSEQ multiplex PCR; TCRdb keeps in-frame clones, though not all of them. The table has approximately 25,000 clones, approximately 75% seen once; the top ten hold around 2.5%. Sample: peripheral blood. All receptors derive from a woman aged 70-85 years with COVID-19, enrolled during active disease.

V gene TRBV6-2 or TRBV6-3 combines with J gene TRBJ1-5; tentative D call: TRBD1 (6 bases). Trimming removed 4 bases from V and 6 bases from J, with 16 bases in between. CDR3 size: 15 residues. From germline, CDR1 is MNHEY and CDR2 SVGEGT. CDR3 sequence: CASSSNRAGGQPQHF. The DNA for the CDR3 is TGTGCCAGCAGTTCTAACAGGGCGGGGGGTCAGCCCCAGCATTTT.

V usage is TRBV11-3 and J usage is TRBJ2-3, with 7 nucleotides matching TRBD2. J was trimmed by 4 bases and V by 5 bases; bases with no gene match: 15. Germline V CDR1 and CDR2: SGHNT, YENEEA. CDR3 size: 17 residues. CDR3: CASSPLGLVVGPDTQYF. The CDR3, as DNA: TGTGCCAGCAGCCCGCTCGGACTAGTGGTGGGCCCAGATACGCAGTATTTT.

The CDR3 nucleotides read TGTGCCAGCAGCCTAGACAGTTCCTACGAGCAGTACGTC. It codes for CASSLDSSYEQYV. The rearrangement uses TRBV7-9 and TRBJ2-7, with TRBD1 as a possible D gene (5 bases). Germline lookup yields CDR1 SEHNR and CDR2 FQNEAQ (reference sequence). Trimming stripped 5 bases from V and 1 base from J, with 9 bases between. There are 13 residues in the CDR3.

This sequence joins TRBV19 and TRBJ1-5, with D maybe TRBD1 (5 bases). CDR1 and CDR2 from the germline V gene are LNHDA and SQIVND (reference sequence). V was trimmed by 4 bases and J by 0 bases, leaving 13 bases between them. The CDR3 is 16 amino acids. CDR3 residues: CASSTSGTYSNQPQHF. The CDR3 region has the DNA TGTGCCAGTAGTACTTCCGGGACTTATAGCAATCAGCCCCAGCATTTT.

The gene calls are TRBV6-5 and TRBJ1-4, with D maybe TRBD1 (5 bases). The CDR3 covers 16 residues. CDR1 is MNHEY and CDR2 is SVGAGI in the germline V gene. Between the trimmed V and J ends, which lost 4 bases and 7 bases, there was a span of 19 bases. CDR3 amino acids: CASSSGHSGSAEKLFF. The CDR3 region has the DNA TGTGCCAGCAGTTCCGGTCACTCAGGGTCAGCTGAAAAACTGTTTTTT.

This chain uses TRBV7-8 with TRBJ1-2, with 8 nucleotides matching TRBD1. The CDR3 runs to 13 residues. The ends lost 5 bases at V and 7 bases at J; junction bases unmatched: 6. Germline values: CDR1 SGHVS, CDR2 FQNEAQ. The CDR3 is CASSQDRVGGYTF. CDR3 in DNA: TGTGCCAGCAGCCAGGACAGGGTTGGTGGCTACACCTTC. Full variable domain (outside the CDR3, taken from reference TRBV7-8 and TRBJ1-2): GAGVSQSPRYKVAKRGQDVALRCDPISGHVSLFWYQQALGQGPEFLTYFQNEAQLDKSGLPSDRFFAERPEGSVSTLKIQRTQQEDSAVYLCASSQDRVGGYTFGSGTRLTVV.

The chain couples TRBV4-2 to TRBJ1-1; 8 nucleotides align to TRBD1. Germline V gives CDR1 LGHNA, CDR2 YNFKEQ. Trimming removed 4 bases from V and 2 bases from J; junction bases left unmatched: 9. The CDR3 contains 16 residues. CDR3 in amino acids: CASSRDFRGLNTEAFF. The CDR3 region has the DNA TGTGCCAGCAGCCGAGATTTCAGGGGGCTTAACACTGAAGCTTTCTTT.

This sequence joins TRBV7-9 and TRBJ1-2; possible D gene TRBD1, 5 bases. The CDR3 consists of 12 residues. With 5 bases removed from V and 7 bases from J, the gap between germline ends came to 11 bases. Germline V gene sequence: CDR1 SEHNR, CDR2 FQNEAQ (reference sequence). CDR3 residues: CASSPQGGGYTF. In DNA, the CDR3 is TGTGCCAGCAGCCCCCAGGGTGGTGGCTACACCTTC.

This sequence joins TRBV9 and TRBJ2-1, with D possibly being TRBD2 (6 bases). The germline V gene has CDR1 SGDLS and CDR2 YYNGEE. V was trimmed by 3 bases and J by 7 bases, leaving 14 bases between them. The CDR3 contains 14 residues. The CDR3 DNA sequence: TGTGCCAGCAGCGGTCAAGCGGGTGTGAATGAGCAGTTCTTC. The encoded protein is CASSGQAGVNEQFF.

The rearrangement uses TRBV2 and TRBJ2-7, with 13 bases fitting TRBD2. The V gene end was trimmed by 6 bases and the J gene end by 5 bases; junction bases not matched to a gene: 13. This CDR3 has 17 amino acids. Per the germline V gene, CDR1 is SNHLY and CDR2 is FYNNEI. The CDR3 region has the DNA TGTGCCAGCAGAGGACCAACTAGCGGGAGGGCCGCCGACGAGCAGTACGTC. Protein sequence: CASRGPTSGRAADEQYV.

V usage is TRBV4-3 and J usage is TRBJ2-5, with 7 bases that match TRBD1. Germline V gives CDR1 LGHNA, CDR2 YSLEER. Trimming at V came to 1 base and at J to 7 bases, leaving 15 bases not matched to a gene. The CDR3 spans 17 residues. The CDR3 region is CASSQASPGDSLATQYF. As DNA, the CDR3 is TGCGCCAGCAGCCAAGCTTCACCCGGGGACAGTCTTGCGACCCAGTACTTC.

This clone was picked up a small number of times. The chain has TRBV11-2 and TRBJ1-1; no firm D call. Trimming pared 8 bases from V and 3 bases from J, leaving 16 bases between. The CDR3 is 14 residues long. CDR1 and CDR2 from the germline V gene are SGHAT and FQNNGV. The CDR3 loop is CASHKGRGDTEAFF. Here the CDR3 DNA reads TGTGCCAGCCATAAAGGGCGGGGAGACACTGAAGCTTTCTTT.

This clone has more than one count but fewer than ten. The genes are TRBV25-1 and TRBJ2-1; TRBD2 aligns across 7 bases. This CDR3 has 14 amino acids. CDR1 is MGHDK, CDR2 SYGVNS, per germline. The V segment lost 4 bases and the J segment 3 bases; nucleotides outside the gene matches: 3. CDR3 region: CASSASGVYNEQFF. CDR3 nucleotides: TGTGCCAGCAGTGCTAGCGGAGTCTACAATGAGCAGTTCTTC.

This clone has only a few counts. The CDR3 DNA reads TGTGCCAGCAGTGACCCACCAGGAGGGCTCATGAACACTGAAGCTTTCTTT. This translates into CASSDPPGGLMNTEAFF. The rearrangement uses TRBV6-1 and TRBJ1-1; D remains ambiguous. CDR3 length: 17 amino acids. Trimming pared 3 bases from V and 0 bases from J, leaving 17 bases between. From germline, CDR1 is MNHNS and CDR2 SASEGT.

The chain joins TRBV6-5 to TRBJ2-7; D gene ambiguous. V dropped 2 bases and J dropped 2 bases, with 13 bases sitting between them. The CDR3 sequence is 15 residues long. CDR1 MNHEY and CDR2 SVGAGI come from the germline V gene. This CDR3 is CASSYLPSEAYEQYF. CDR3 sequence (DNA): TGTGCCAGCAGTTACCTCCCGTCAGAAGCCTACGAGCAGTACTTC.

V and J are TRBV7-9 and TRBJ1-1, with a tentative D call TRBD1 (6 bases). Germline V gene lookup returns CDR1 SEHNR and CDR2 FQNEAQ (reference sequence). The CDR3 is 15 residues long. Trimming removed 3 bases at V and 1 base at J, with 12 bases between. DNA of the CDR3: TGTGCCAGCAGCTTCCTTACAGGGCGGAACACTGAAGCTTTCTTT. Amino acid sequence: CASSFLTGRNTEAFF.

The gene calls are TRBV10-3 and TRBJ2-7; TRBD2 agrees at 10 bases. This CDR3 is 14 amino acids long. The V gene end was trimmed by 4 bases and the J gene end by 7 bases; junction bases not matched to a gene: 7. The germline V gene has CDR1 ENHRY and CDR2 SYGVKD. The CDR3 region is CAISGSGGAEEQYF. The DNA for the CDR3 is TGTGCCATCAGTGGGAGCGGGGGGGCTGAAGAGCAGTACTTC.

This chain joins TRBV18 and TRBJ1-5; maybe TRBD1 (5 bases). This CDR3 is 16 amino acids long. Deletions cut 0 bases from V and 0 bases from J, with 9 bases between. CDR1 is KGHSH and CDR2 is LQKENI in the germline V gene. CDR3 sequence reads: CASSPPGLNSNQPQHF. As DNA, the CDR3 is TGTGCCAGCTCACCACCGGGGCTAAATAGCAATCAGCCCCAGCATTTT.

The V call is TRBV5-1, the J call TRBJ1-4, with a weak D call TRBD1 (6 bases). Looked up from germline, CDR1 is SGHRS and CDR2 is YFSETQ. Trimming shortened V by 0 bases and J by 8 bases, and 17 bases separated the two germline ends. CDR3 length: 16 amino acids. DNA for the CDR3: TGCGCCAGCAGCTTGGCACCGGGACAAAAAGGAGAAAAACTGTTTTTT. It is translated as CASSLAPGQKGEKLFF.

The V gene is TRBV11-3, the J gene TRBJ2-3; maybe TRBD2 (5 bases). CDR1 and CDR2 (germline): SGHNT, YENEEA. Trimming took off 5 bases at V and 5 bases at J, with 8 bases between the two ends. The CDR3 loop spans 12 amino acids. CDR3 DNA sequence: TGTGCCAGCAGCCGGGAAGTAGATACGCAGTATTTT. Protein sequence: CASSREVDTQYF.

This clone appeared a few times. In DNA, the CDR3 is TGTGCCAGTACCTCCGGGGGGGGTTTAGGTGGCTACACCTTC. This translates into CASTSGGGLGGYTF. This chain joins TRBV19 and TRBJ1-2; D might be TRBD1 (5 bases). The CDR3 extends over 14 amino acids. CDR1 is LNHDA and CDR2 is SQIVND in the germline V gene (reference sequence). Trimming left V 7 bases short and J 7 bases short, with 19 bases between.

The chain couples TRBV3-1 (or the pseudogene TRBV3-2) to TRBJ1-1; D remains unclear. The germline V and J ends were trimmed by 1 base and 7 bases, with 13 bases remaining between them. This CDR3 has 14 residues. Germline values: CDR1 LGHDT, CDR2 YNNKEL (reference sequence). CDR3 nucleotides: TGTGCCAGCAGCCAAGGATCCTCGGGAGGTGAAGCTTTCTTT. Amino acid sequence: CASSQGSSGGEAFF.

The chain joins TRBV5-4 to TRBJ2-2, with 8 nucleotides matching TRBD1. This CDR3 has 14 residues. V was pared by 4 bases and J by 6 bases, with 5 bases of the junction left unmatched. CDR1 is SGHNT and CDR2 is YYREEE in the germline V gene (reference sequence). In nucleotides, the CDR3 is TGTGCCAGCAGCGCACGGGACAGGTCCGGGGAGCTGTTTTTT. This gives the protein CASSARDRSGELFF.

This clone showed up just a few times. This sequence joins TRBV20-1 and TRBJ1-4; D unclear. V was trimmed by 5 bases and J by 4 bases, leaving 5 bases between them. The CDR3 is 11 amino acids. Germline CDR1 reads DFQATT; CDR2 reads SNEGSKA (reference sequence). The CDR3 region has the DNA TGCAGTGCTGAGGTTAATGAAAAACTGTTTTTT. This translates into CSAEVNEKLFF.

This clone has a single count. This chain links TRBV7-8 with TRBJ2-7; maybe TRBD1 (5 bases). Germline CDR1 reads SGHVS; CDR2 reads FQNEAQ. Between the trimmed V and J ends, which lost 4 bases and 1 base, there was a span of 8 bases. The CDR3 spans 13 residues. The CDR3 protein is CASSSQGSYEQYV. The CDR3 DNA reads as TGTGCCAGCAGCTCGCAGGGTTCCTACGAGCAGTACGTC.

This clone is a singleton in its sample. The CDR3 sequence: CASSPDRDRGYTF. The CDR3, as DNA: TGCGCCAGCAGCCCGGACAGGGACCGTGGCTACACCTTC. The rearrangement uses TRBV4-3 and TRBJ1-2; 8 bases map to TRBD1. The CDR3 spans 13 residues. V was pared by 4 bases and J by 7 bases, with 5 bases of the junction left unmatched. The germline V gene has CDR1 LGHNA and CDR2 YSLEER.

This chain joins TRBV3-1 (or the pseudogene TRBV3-2) and TRBJ1-3, with D hard to call. Germline V CDR1 and CDR2: LGHDT, YNNKEL (reference sequence). Between the trimmed V and J ends, which lost 10 bases and 1 base, there was a span of 8 bases. The CDR3 loop spans 12 amino acids. As DNA, the CDR3 is TGTGCCACCTCTTTGTCTGGAAACACCATATATTTT. Its protein product is CATSLSGNTIYF.

This chain links TRBV29-1 with TRBJ2-3; 9 nucleotides match TRBD1. The CDR3 is made up of 11 amino acids. Germline lookup yields CDR1 SQVTM and CDR2 ANQGSEA. Here the CDR3 reads CAQGATDTQYF. CDR3 DNA sequence: TGCGCACAGGGGGCAACAGATACGCAGTATTTT.

The chain is built from TRBV4-1 and TRBJ1-4; D call uncertain. The CDR3 contains 15 residues. V gave up 1 base and J gave up 8 bases, with 14 bases separating them. Germline V gene lookup returns CDR1 MGHRA and CDR2 YSYEKL. This chain's CDR3 is CASSQGIQSPEKLFF. CDR3 DNA sequence: TGCGCCAGCAGCCAAGGTATACAGAGTCCCGAAAAACTGTTTTTT.